This T cell receptor beta chain was sequenced for a study of T-cell reconstitution after alpha-beta-depleted transplantation in children. This clonotype was found a few times. The V gene lost 0 bases and the J gene lost 6 bases, with 17 bases spanning the gap. The CDR3 extends over 15 amino acids. The germline CDR1 and CDR2 sequences are GTSNPN and SVGIG (reference sequence). Unique molecular identifiers were incorporated when the TCRbeta library was constructed. TCRdb called the PCR reads again in MiXCR, with one record for every CDR3 protein. The sample holds about 640,000 distinct CDR3 sequences, roughly 17% seen once.

The clonotype comes from a human donor who donated a stem cell graft to a child with acute myeloid leukemia. The chain employs TRBV30 and TRBJ1-2; D is unresolved. The specimen was PBMCs from the stem cell graft donor, collected from the stem cell graft. For the CDR3, the DNA is TGTGCCTGGAGTGTACCGAAGGGTCGGGGAAATGGCTACACCTTC. The encoded protein is CAWSVPKGRGNGYTF.